The following is a T cell receptor beta chain sequence with its context. Its antigen is unknown. Nothing much larger sits one base from this clone, and base qualities are not available. The data were obtained in a study of T cell responses to AZD1222 COVID-19 vaccine (dated by TCRdb to the early 2020s). With respect to the entire study: AZD1222 recipients whose second dose came at about 4 weeks and those whose second dose came at about 12 weeks were combined into one group, since spike-specific TCR depth and breadth did not differ between the two schedules. A total of 233 trial participants underwent TCR sequencing, of whom 200 to 220 had received two doses of AZD1222 and about 25 had received two doses of the MenACWY control vaccine. Trial participants were enrolled into age subgroups of 18-55, 56-69 and 70-plus years, which contained around 140, 26 and 57 TCR-sequenced participants, respectively. The study at large found these results: Because no samples from the day 14 peak response were available, repertoires could be characterized only after the peak T cell response. Conclusions about previously exposed vaccinees were limited because only six AZD1222 recipients were SARS-CoV-2 seropositive at baseline. The whole spike protein was spanned by vaccine-associated CD4 TCRs, and dominant responses were seen in regions 160-218 and 743-854. Spike-specific TCR breadth and depth rose significantly after two AZD1222 doses compared with day 0 and with MenACWY recipients. In the small 56-69-year group, the increase in depth fell short of significance, most likely because of low power. Epitopes outside the regions mutated in the B.1.351 and B.1.1.7 variants were reportedly recognized by nearly half of the unique spike-specific TCRs. Most participants were white British and females outnumbered males, and the authors suggested that clonal diversity may have been underestimated.

In light of the paper, this sample's time point label describes: baseline before first vaccination. The vaccinee samples were drawn from two UK trials, COV001 and COV002, one of which was a single-blind randomized controlled phase 2/3 trial testing AZD1222 (ChAdOx1 nCoV-19) in healthy adults. For TCRbeta chain sequencing, PBMC samples were collected from trial participants at day 0 and at day 28 after the second dose. The CDR3, cysteine through phenylalanine, is 10 amino acids long. Only the CDR3 portion is preserved as DNA: 30 bases, with reading frame beginning at the first base. For CDR1 and CDR2, the germline V gene lists KGHSH and LQKENI. V and J are truncated by 3 bases and 10 bases respectively, leaving an intervening sequence of 6 bases. The CDR3 regions of human TCRbeta chains were analyzed by immunosequencing. On the study's bioinformatics: TCRs in the repertoires were compared against a reference library of SARS-CoV-2-specific TCRs that had been generated with the MIRA antigen-specificity platform. Breadth was defined as the fraction of unique TCRs that were SARS-CoV-2-associated, and depth was defined as the fraction of total T cells that were SARS-CoV-2-associated. Each spike-specific TCR was assigned to its reactive spike region and to a CD4 or CD8 class using the MIRA data. Log10-transformed breadth and depth values were compared by one-way ANOVA with Sidak's multiple comparisons tests. What TCRdb holds here is the immuneACCESS table cut down to in-frame rearrangements. Part of the clones is not present; checked against another copy, under half of the missing clones reflect an unresolved V gene, and the others are unexplained. Clonal size and the V and J genes are those of that table, whereas D and trimming came from the DNA. This sample has about 130,000 clones in its table, and 93% of those were observed once. About 5% of the sample lies in the top ten.

Sequences were derived from peripheral blood, sampled on day 0 of AZD1222 vaccination. The TCR sequence derives from an adult in good health. The chain joins TRBV18 to TRBJ1-2; the D segment cannot be called with confidence. The DNA is as follows: TGTGCCAGCTCACCCTATAACTACACCTTC. The translation is CASSPYNYTF.